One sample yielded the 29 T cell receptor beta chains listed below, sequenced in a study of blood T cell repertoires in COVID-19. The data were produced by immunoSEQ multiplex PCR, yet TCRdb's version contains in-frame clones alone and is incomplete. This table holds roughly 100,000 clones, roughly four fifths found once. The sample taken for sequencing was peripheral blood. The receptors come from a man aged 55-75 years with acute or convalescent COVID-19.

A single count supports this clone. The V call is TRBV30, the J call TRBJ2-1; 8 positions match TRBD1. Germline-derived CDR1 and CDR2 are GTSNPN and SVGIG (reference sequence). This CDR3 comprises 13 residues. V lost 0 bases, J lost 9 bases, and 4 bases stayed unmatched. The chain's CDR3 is CAWSVNRGVEQFF. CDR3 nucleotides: TGTGCCTGGAGTGTAAACAGGGGGGTTGAGCAGTTCTTC.

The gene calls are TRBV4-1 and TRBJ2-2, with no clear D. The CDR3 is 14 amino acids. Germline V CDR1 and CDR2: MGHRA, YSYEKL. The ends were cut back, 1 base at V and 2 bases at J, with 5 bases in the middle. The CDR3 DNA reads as TGCGCCAGCAGCCAAGGGCAAAACACCGGGGAGCTGTTTTTT. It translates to CASSQGQNTGELFF.

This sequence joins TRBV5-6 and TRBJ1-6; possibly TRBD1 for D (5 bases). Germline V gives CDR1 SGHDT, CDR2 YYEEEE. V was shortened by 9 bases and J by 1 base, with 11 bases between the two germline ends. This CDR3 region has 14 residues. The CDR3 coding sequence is TGTGCCACCGGTCGGGGGTCCTATAATTCACCCCTCCACTTT. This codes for CATGRGSYNSPLHF.

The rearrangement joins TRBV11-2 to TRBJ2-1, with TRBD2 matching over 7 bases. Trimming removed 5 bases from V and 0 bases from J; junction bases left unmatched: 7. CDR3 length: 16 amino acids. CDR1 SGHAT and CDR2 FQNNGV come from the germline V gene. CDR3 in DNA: TGTGCCAGCAGCCCACTGGGCGGGGGCTCCTACAATGAGCAGTTCTTC. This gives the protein CASSPLGGGSYNEQFF.

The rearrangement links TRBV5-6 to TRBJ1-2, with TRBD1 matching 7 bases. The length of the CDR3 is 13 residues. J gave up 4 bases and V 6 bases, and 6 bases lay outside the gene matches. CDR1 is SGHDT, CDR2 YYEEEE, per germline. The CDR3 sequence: CASNRDSGYGYTF. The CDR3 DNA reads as TGTGCCAGCAACCGGGACAGTGGCTATGGCTACACCTTC.

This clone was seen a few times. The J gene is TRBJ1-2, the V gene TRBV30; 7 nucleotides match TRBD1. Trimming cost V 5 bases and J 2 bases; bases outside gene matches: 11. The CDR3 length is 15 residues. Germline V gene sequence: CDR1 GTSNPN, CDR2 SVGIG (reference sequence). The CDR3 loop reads CAWVRDRVKNYGYTF. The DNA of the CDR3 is TGTGCCTGGGTGAGAGACAGGGTGAAAAACTATGGCTACACCTTC. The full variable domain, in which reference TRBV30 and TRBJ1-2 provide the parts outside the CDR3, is SQTIHQWPATLVQPVGSPLSLECTVEGTSNPNLYWYRQAAGRGLQLLFYSVGIGQISSEVPQNLSASRPQDRQFILSSKKLLLSDSGFYLCAWVRDRVKNYGYTFGSGTRLTVV.

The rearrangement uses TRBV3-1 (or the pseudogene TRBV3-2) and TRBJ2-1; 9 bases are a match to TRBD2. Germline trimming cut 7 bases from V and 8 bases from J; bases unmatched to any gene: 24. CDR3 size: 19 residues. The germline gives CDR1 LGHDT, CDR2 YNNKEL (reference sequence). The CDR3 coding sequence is TGTGCCAGCACAGGGACCGGGACAGAAAAGAGCGGGAGGAGAGATGAGCAGTTCTTC. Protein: CASTGTGTEKSGRRDEQFF.

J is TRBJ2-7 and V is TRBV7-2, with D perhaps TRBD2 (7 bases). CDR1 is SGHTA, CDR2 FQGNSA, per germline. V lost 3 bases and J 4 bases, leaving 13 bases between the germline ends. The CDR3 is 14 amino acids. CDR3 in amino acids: CASSFGGRWYEQYF. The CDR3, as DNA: TGTGCCAGCAGCTTCGGGGGGCGTTGGTACGAGCAGTACTTC.

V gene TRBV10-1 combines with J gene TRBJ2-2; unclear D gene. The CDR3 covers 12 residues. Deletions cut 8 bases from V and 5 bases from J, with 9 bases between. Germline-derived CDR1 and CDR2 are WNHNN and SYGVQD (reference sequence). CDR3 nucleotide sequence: TGCGCCAGCGCCCCTAGGACCGGGGAGCTGTTTTTT. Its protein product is CASAPRTGELFF.

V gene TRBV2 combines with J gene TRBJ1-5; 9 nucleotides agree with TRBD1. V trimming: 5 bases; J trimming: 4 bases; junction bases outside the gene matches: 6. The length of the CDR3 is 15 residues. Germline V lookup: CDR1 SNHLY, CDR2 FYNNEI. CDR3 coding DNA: TGTGCCAGCAGTCCCCGACAGGGGGGGAATCAGCCCCAGCATTTT. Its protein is CASSPRQGGNQPQHF. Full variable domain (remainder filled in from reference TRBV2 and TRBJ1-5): EPEVTQTPSHQVTQMGQEVILRCVPISNHLYFYWYRQILGQKVEFLVSFYNNEISEKSEIFDDQFSVERPDGSNFTLKIRSTKLEDSAMYFCASSPRQGGNQPQHFGDGTRLSIL.

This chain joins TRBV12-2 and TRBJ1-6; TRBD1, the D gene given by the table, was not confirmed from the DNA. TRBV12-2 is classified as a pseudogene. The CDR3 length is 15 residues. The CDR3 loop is CASRPRDRHNSPLHF. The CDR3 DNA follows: TGTGCAAGTCGCCCCCGGGACAGACATAATTCACCCCTCCACTTT.

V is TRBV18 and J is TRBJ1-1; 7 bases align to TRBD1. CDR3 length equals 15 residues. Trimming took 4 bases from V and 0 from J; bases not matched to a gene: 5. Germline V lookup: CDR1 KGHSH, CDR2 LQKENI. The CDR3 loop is CASSLSGQLNTEAFF. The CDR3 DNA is TGTGCCAGCTCACTATCGGGACAGCTGAACACTGAAGCTTTCTTT.

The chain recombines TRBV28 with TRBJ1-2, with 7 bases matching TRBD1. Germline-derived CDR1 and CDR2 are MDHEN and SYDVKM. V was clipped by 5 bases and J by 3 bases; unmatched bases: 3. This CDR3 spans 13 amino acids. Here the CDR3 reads CASSHGQDYGYTF. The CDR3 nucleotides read TGTGCCAGCAGTCACGGACAGGACTATGGCTACACCTTC.

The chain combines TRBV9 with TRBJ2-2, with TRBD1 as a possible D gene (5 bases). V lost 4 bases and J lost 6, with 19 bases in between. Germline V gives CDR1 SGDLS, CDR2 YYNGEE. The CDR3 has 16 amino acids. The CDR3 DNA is TGTGCCAGCAGCATGTCCCTCAGGGCGAAGGCCGGGGAGCTGTTTTTT. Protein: CASSMSLRAKAGELFF.

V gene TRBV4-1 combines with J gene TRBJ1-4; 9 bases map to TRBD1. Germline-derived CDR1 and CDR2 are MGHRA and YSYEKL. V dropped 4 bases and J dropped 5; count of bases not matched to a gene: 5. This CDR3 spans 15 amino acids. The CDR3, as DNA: TGCGCCAGCAGCCGCCCACAGGGGGCGAATGAAAAACTGTTTTTT. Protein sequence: CASSRPQGANEKLFF.

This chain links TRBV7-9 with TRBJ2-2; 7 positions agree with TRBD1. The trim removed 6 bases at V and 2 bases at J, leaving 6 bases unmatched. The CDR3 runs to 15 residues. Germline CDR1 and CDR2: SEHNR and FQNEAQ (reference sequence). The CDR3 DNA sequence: TGTGCCAGCAGGCGCGACAGGGACAACACCGGGGAGCTGTTTTTT. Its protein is CASRRDRDNTGELFF.

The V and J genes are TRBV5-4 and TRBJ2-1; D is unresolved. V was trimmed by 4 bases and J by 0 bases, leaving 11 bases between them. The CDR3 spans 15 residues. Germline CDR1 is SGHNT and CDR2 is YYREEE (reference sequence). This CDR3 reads CASSPATSSYNEQFF. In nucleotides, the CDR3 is TGTGCCAGCAGCCCAGCGACGAGCTCCTACAATGAGCAGTTCTTC.

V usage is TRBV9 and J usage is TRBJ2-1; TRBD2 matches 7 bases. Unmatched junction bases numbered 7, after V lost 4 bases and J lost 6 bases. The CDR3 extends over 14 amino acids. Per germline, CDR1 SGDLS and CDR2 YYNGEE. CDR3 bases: TGTGCCAGCAGCCCCGGGGTAGCGGGCAATGAGCAGTTCTTC. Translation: CASSPGVAGNEQFF.

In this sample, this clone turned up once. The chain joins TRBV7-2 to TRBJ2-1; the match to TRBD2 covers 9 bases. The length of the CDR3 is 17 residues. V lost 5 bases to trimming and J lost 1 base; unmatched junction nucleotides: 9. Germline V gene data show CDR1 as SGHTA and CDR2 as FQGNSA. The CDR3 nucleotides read TGTGCCAGCAGCCCCCTCGGGACTAGCAGATCCTACAATGAGCAGTTCTTC. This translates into CASSPLGTSRSYNEQFF.

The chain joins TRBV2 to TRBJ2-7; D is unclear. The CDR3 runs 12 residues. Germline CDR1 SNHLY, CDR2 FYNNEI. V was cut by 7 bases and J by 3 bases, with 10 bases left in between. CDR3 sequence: CASKEGDYEQYF. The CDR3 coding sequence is TGTGCCAGCAAAGAAGGAGACTACGAGCAGTACTTC.

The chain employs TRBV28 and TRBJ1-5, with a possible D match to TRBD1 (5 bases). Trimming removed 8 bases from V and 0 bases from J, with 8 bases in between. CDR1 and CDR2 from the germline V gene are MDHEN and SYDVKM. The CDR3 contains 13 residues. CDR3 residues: CASGQFSNQPQHF. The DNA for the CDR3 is TGTGCCAGCGGACAATTTAGCAATCAGCCCCAGCATTTT.

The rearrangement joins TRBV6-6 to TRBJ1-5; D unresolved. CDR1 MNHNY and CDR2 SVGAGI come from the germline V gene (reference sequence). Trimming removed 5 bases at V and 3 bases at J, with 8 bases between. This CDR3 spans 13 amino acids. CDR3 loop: CASSPGSNQPQHF. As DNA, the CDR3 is TGTGCCAGCAGTCCGGGGTCCAATCAGCCCCAGCATTTT.

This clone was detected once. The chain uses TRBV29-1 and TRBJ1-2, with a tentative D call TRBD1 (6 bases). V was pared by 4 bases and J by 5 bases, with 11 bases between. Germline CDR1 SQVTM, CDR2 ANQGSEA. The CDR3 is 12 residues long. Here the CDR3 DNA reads TGCAGCGTTGCCCGGACAGATTATGGCTACACCTTC. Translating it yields CSVARTDYGYTF.

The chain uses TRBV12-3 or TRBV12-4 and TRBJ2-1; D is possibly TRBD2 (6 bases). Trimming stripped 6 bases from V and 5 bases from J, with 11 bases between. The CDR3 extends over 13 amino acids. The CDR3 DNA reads TGTGCCAGCAGATCGGGAGCCAACAATGAGCAGTTCTTC. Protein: CASRSGANNEQFF.

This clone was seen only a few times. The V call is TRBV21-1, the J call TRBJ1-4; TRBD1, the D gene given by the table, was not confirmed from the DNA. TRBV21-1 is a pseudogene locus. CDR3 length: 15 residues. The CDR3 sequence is CASSKDRVRGEKLFF. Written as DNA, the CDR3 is TGTGCCAGCAGCAAAGACAGGGTACGTGGGGAAAAACTGTTTTTT.

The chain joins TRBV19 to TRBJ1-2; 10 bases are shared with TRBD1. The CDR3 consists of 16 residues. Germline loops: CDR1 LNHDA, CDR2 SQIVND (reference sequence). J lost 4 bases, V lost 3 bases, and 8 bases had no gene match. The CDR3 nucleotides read TGTGCCAGTAGTATCGGTCGACAGGGGGCTTTCTATGGCTACACCTTC. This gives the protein CASSIGRQGAFYGYTF.

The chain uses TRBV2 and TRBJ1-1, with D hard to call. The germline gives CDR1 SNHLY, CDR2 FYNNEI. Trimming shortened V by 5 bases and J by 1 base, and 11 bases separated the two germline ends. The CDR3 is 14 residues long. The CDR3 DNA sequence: TGTGCCAGCAGTCGACTGAGCCCGAACACTGAAGCTTTCTTT. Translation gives CASSRLSPNTEAFF.

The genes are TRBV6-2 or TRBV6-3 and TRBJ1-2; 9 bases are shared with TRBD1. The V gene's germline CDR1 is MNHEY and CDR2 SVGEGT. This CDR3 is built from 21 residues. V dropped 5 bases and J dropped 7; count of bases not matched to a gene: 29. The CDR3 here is CASSGGQGYDPHRSEVGGYTF. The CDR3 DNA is TGTGCCAGCAGTGGGGGACAGGGTTATGATCCCCATCGTTCTGAGGTTGGTGGCTACACCTTC.

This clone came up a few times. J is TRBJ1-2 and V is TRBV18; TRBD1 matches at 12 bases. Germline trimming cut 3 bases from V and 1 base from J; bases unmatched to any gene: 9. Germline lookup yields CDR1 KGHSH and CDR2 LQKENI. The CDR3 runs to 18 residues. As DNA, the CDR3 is TGTGCCAGCTCACCCCCTGGGACAGGGGGCGCGGGTAACTATGGCTACACCTTC. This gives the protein CASSPPGTGGAGNYGYTF. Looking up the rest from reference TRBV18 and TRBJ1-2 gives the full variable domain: NAGVMQNPRHLVRRRGQEARLRCSPMKGHSHVYWYRQLPEEGLKFMVYLQKENIIDESGMPKERFSAEFPKEGPSILRIQQVVRGDSAAYFCASSPPGTGGAGNYGYTFGSGTRLTVV.